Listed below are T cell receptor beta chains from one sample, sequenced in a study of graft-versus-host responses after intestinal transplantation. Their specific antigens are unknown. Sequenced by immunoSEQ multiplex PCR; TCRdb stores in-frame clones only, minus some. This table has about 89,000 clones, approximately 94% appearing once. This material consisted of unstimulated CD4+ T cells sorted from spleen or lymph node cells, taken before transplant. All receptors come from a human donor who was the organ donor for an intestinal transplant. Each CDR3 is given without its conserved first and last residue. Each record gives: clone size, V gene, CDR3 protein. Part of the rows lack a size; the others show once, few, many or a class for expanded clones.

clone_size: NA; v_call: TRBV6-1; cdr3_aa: ASSEGQGITYEQY
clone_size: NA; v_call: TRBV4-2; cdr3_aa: ASSQEIRTYEQY
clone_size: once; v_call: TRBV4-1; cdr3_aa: ASSQDYRDYGYT
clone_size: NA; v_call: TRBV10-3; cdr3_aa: AISESSTGASNQPQH
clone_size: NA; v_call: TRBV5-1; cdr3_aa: ASSLEAGKETQY
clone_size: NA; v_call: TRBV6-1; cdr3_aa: ASSEWKQGANSPLH
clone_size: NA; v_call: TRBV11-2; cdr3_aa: ASSLVRETQY
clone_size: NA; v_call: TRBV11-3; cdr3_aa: ASSQRGGRTDTQY
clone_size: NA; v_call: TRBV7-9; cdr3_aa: ASSLPIDSPLH
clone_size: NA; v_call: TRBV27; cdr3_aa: ASSYGSKGPQH
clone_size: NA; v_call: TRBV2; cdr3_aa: ASTRYREGYEQY
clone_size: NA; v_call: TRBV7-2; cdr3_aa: ASSLVSVETQY
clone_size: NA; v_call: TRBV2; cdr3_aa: ASTEDRGLNTIY
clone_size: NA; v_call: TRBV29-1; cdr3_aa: SVEDVPVGFKETQY
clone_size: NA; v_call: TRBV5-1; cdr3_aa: ASSDPGGSTDTQY
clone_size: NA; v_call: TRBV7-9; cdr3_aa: ASSPTVGKGYEQY
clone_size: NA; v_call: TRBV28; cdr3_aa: ASSATGTSGYEQY
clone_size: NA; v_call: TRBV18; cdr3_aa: ASRTPGQGAGEQF
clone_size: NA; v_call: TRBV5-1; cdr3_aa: ASSLSRGPLETQY
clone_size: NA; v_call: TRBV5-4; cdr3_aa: ASSSGGYQETQY
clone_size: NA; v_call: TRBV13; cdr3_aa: ASSSWAGTGELF
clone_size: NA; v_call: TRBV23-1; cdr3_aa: ASNPEERGAEAF
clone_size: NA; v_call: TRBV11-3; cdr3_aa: ASSLDRQMDTGELF
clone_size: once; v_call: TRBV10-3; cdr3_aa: AISESGVQPQH
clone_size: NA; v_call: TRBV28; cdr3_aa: ASSSPPGVIDEQY
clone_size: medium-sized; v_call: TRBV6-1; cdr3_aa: ASILDRSNTEAF
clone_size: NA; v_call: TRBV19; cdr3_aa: ASSTPRTSGDFTGELF
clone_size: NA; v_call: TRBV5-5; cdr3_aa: ASSLDVSSYNEQF
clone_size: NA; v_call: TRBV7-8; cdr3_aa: ASSPGTVYGYT
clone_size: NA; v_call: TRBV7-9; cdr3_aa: ASSLELLGGLGIKVEAF
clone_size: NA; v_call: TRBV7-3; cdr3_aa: ASSLSSGTDTQY
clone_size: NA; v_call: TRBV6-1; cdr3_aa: ASRASGGYNEQF
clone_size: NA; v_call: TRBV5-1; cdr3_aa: ASSSKTTGGADTGELF
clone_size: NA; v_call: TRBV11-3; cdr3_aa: ASSLISGPSYEQY
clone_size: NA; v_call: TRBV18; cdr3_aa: ASSPGAGKDDQPQH
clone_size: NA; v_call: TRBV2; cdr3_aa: ASSDATGGINQPQH
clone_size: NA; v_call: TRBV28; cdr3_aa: ASTKRGRYQTQY
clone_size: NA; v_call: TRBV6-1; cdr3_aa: ASRRQNYEQY
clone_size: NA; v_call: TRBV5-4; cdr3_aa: ASSLTRNSGEQF
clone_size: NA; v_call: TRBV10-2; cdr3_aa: ASRSGQGAYEQY
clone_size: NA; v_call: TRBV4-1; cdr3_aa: ASSLFTGGSGNTIY
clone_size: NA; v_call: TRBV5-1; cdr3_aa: ARNKSAQY
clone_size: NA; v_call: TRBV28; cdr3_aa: ASSFPPGGYSGNTIY
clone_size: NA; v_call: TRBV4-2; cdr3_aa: ASSEEPSQGNTIY
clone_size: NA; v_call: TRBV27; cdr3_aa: ASSYQQGAEGSPLH